This T cell receptor (beta chain) derives from a study of shared clonotypes between healthy human individuals (dated by TCRdb to the early 2020s). With regard to the full study: The cohort included three men and a couple of women between 18 and 49 years of age. For each donor, three plates each were used for CD4 naive and CD4 memory, two plates were used for CD8 naive, and one plate was used for CD8 memory. The study deeply sequenced blood TCR repertoires of several healthy adults to estimate repertoire size and the extent of clonotype sharing between individuals. To increase sequencing depth and limit assay-specific biases, TCR repertoire library preparation and sequencing were carried out by different laboratories using diverse techniques. Leukapheresis yielded between about 0.9 and 9.5 billion PBMCs per donor. Summary of the overall study and its limitations: The genetic and exposure-history diversity represented was limited by the small number of donors. Compared with non-shared clonotypes, clonotypes shared by all four sorted-subset donors had higher generation probabilities. Larger estimated clonotype richness was generally found for naive subsets than for memory subsets. Rarefaction of sorted-subset datasets indicated incomplete sequencing despite the large sequencing depth. Only blood was sampled, and tissue TCR repertoires likely differ from those in blood. Based on pairwise subsampling, the degree of clonotype sharing among donors was expected to be affected by sequencing depth. Across four donors, approximately 4.9% of naive CD4, roughly 3.8% of naive CD8, approximately 2.5% of memory CD4, and 0.3% to 0.45% of memory CD8 clonotypes were shared.

The CDR3 sequence holds 14 residues, the cysteine and phenylalanine included. Only the CDR3 portion is preserved as DNA: 42 bases, with reading frame beginning at the first base. CDR1 and CDR2, looked up from the germline V gene, are MNHEY and SVGAGI. A distance of 12 bases separates the germline ends of V and J, which lose 3 bases and 3 bases respectively. TCR CDR3 regions were amplified from genomic DNA by multiplex PCR using the deep immunoSEQ assay. Extracted genomic DNA from each cell subset was spread evenly across all wells of several immunoSEQ 96-well plates, with each plate serving as a replicate. Each replicate PCR for sorted subsets received roughly 0.2 ug genomic DNA, equal to roughly 30,000 T cell genomes. Purified libraries were measured with a Qubit 3.0 fluorometer, size-checked on a Bioanalyzer 2100, and measured again with the KAPA Library Quantification kit. Every immunoSEQ 96-well plate was sequenced on a dedicated single-read 150-cycle Illumina NextSeq 550 flow cell. The authors' pipeline ran thus. Because the immunoSEQ output held only junctional sequences and lacked quality scores, the filtering could not match the filtering applied to full-length reads. Sequences were annotated with PyIR, a Python wrapper for IgBLAST v1.9, and V/J genes and CDR3 were assigned using IMGT germline references. Reads with weak V/J assignments (E-value above 1e-6), missing CDR3, stop codons, out-of-frame junctions, or ambiguous translated residues were removed. V3J clonotypes were defined as sequences sharing the same inferred V gene, J gene, and CDR3 amino acid sequence. Percentage overlap between repertoires was calculated by dividing the number of shared unique clonotypes by the size of the smaller repertoire. Three approaches were used to assess repertoire richness: RTK rarefaction, the Chao1 estimator, and Recon v2.1 estimates of unobserved clonotypes. Generation probabilities for all TCRbeta clonotypes obtained by the gDNA method from a handful of donors were computed using OLGA. TCRdb mirrors the immuneACCESS table, restricted to in-frame sequences. Some clones are absent from its copies; in checked studies, under half trace to an unresolved V gene, and the reason for the others is unknown. V and J calls and clone size are as listed in that table; D and trimming were resolved from the DNA. Within this sample are roughly 2 million clones, with 85% to 95% of them counted one time only. Roughly 0.13% of the sample lies in the top ten.

The donors were healthy, HIV-negative adults with no recently reported acute infections or vaccinations. Only Caucasian adults living in Nashville, Tennessee, USA were represented among the donors. CD4+ T cells were enriched by magnetic negative selection; naive cells were then positively selected on CD45RA, and the negative fraction formed the memory subset. Blood was obtained by leukapheresis, after which PBMCs were separated by Ficoll-Histopaque density gradient centrifugation and cryopreserved in liquid nitrogen vapor phase. Analytical flow cytometry was used to check the purity and quantity of every magnetically sorted T cell population. Genomic DNA was isolated from each sorted fraction and quantified by UV absorbance on a Nanodrop 2000c. In regard to this clone: Its antigen is still unknown. Base qualities are missing; no much larger clone stands one base away.

The rearranged segments are TRBV6-5 and TRBJ2-7, with the identity of the D gene unclear. The source material was naive CD4+ T cells sorted from blood. The sample's cell subset or site, from its label and the paper: CD45RA+ positively selected. This TCR derives from a man aged 18 to 29 in good health. The CDR3 corresponds to CASSYSTDLYEQYF. The DNA sequence reads TGTGCCAGCAGTTATTCCACGGACCTCTACGAGCAGTACTTC.